The sequence of this TCR beta chain was determined in a study of T cell repertoires in cytomegalovirus infection. Study in general: Matching HLA type, along with CMV infection, was indicated by public TCR beta signatures.

In TCRdb, the reads were re-called with MiXCR into one record per CDR3 protein. The sample lists 600,000 to 800,000 distinct CDR3 sequences; about 24% were seen once. The CDR3 is 15 amino acids. Germline CDR1 LGHNT, CDR2 FRNRAP. The V end lost 3 bases, the J end lost 5 bases, and 16 bases lay between the germline ends. Study-wide results and limits: In two of eight donors, the top clonotype was HLA-C-restricted CMV-specific. Carriers of CMV and the relevant HLA type were discriminated by public TCR beta frequency.

This clonotype was counted ten times or more. Its target is not known. Sequencing was performed on CD8+ T cells from PBMCs. The receptor was isolated from a human donor in good health (CMV status not recorded). Some clones in this sample may be carry-over from other donors' samples. This sequence joins TRBV12-5 and TRBJ1-1, with D unresolved. The CDR3 DNA sequence: TGTGCTAGTGGTTTACATCAGGCCTCAATTACTGAAGCTTTCTTT. Residues: CASGLHQASITEAFF. Full variable domain (outside the CDR3, taken from reference TRBV12-5 and TRBJ1-1): DARVTQTPRHKVTEMGQEVTMRCQPILGHNTVFWYRQTMMQGLELLAYFRNRAPLDDSGMPKDRFSAEMPDATLATLKIQPSEPRDSAVYFCASGLHQASITEAFFGQGTRLTVV.